Below are 14 T cell receptor beta chains sequenced from a single sample in a study of cytomegalovirus exposure and HLA in healthy donors. PCR employed 60 Vbeta and 13 Jbeta primers. Some clones are missing from TCRdb's copy, which holds only in-frame ones; the method was immunoSEQ multiplex PCR. The table has some 90,000 clones, around 80% seen once. The sequencing sample was made of PBMCs. Receptors originate from a man aged 45-65 years in good health and CMV-seropositive.

With regard to this clone: The sample has other DNA sequences that encode this CDR3 too. The rearrangement links TRBV4-1 to TRBJ2-7; D is perhaps TRBD1 (7 bases). CDR1 MGHRA and CDR2 YSYEKL come from the germline V gene. V lost 0 bases and J lost 3, with 15 bases in between. CDR3 size: 16 residues. The CDR3 nucleotides are TGCGCCAGCAGCCAAGATGGGGCAGGGGGGATCTACGAGCAGTACTTC. Translation: CASSQDGAGGIYEQYF.

The rearrangement links TRBV20-1 to TRBJ2-7; D is possibly TRBD1 (5 bases). V lost 2 bases, J lost 7 bases, and 9 bases lay in between. CDR1 and CDR2 from the germline V gene are DFQATT and SNEGSKA (reference sequence). The CDR3 has 11 residues. CDR3 sequence reads: CSARRGREQYF. The CDR3 region has the DNA TGCAGTGCTAGAAGGGGCCGGGAGCAGTACTTC.

V usage is TRBV23-1 and J usage is TRBJ2-3; D is unresolved. TRBV23-1 is known as an ORF, though its function is uncertain. Trimming left V 2 bases short and J 3 bases short, with 18 bases between. The CDR3 runs to 17 residues. The CDR3 loop is CASSQTPPLQLTDTQYF. The CDR3 DNA sequence: TGCGCCAGCAGTCAAACCCCTCCTTTGCAGTTGACAGATACGCAGTATTTT.

The CDR3 DNA is TGTGCCAGCTCACCGACAGTTAGCAATCAGCCCCAGCATTTT. Translating it yields CASSPTVSNQPQHF. J is TRBJ1-5 and V is TRBV18, with D perhaps TRBD1 (5 bases). The V gene lost 3 bases and the J gene lost 0 bases, with 6 bases spanning the gap. CDR1 and CDR2 (germline): KGHSH, LQKENI. The length of the CDR3 is 14 residues.

The V call is TRBV7-2, the J call TRBJ2-1, with 8 bases that match TRBD1. Germline V gene data show CDR1 as SGHTA and CDR2 as FQGNSA. Trimming at V came to 2 bases and at J to 6 bases, leaving 12 bases not matched to a gene. The CDR3 consists of 17 residues. Here the CDR3 reads CASSLYFMGQALNEQFF. CDR3 nucleotide sequence: TGTGCCAGCAGCTTATACTTCATGGGACAGGCCCTCAATGAGCAGTTCTTC.

The chain uses TRBV19 and TRBJ2-7, with 7 nucleotides matching TRBD1. CDR3 size: 14 residues. CDR1 is LNHDA, CDR2 SQIVND, per germline (reference sequence). V lost 3 bases to trimming and J lost 4 bases; unmatched junction nucleotides: 6. The CDR3 region is CASSISTGQYEQYF. CDR3 nucleotides: TGTGCCAGTAGTATCTCGACAGGGCAATACGAGCAGTACTTC.

The chain links TRBV18 to TRBJ2-2; D is unclear. Germline CDR1 is KGHSH and CDR2 is LQKENI. The V gene lost 2 bases and the J gene lost 7 bases, with 8 bases spanning the gap. CDR3 length equals 13 residues. The CDR3 loop is CASSPRARGELFF. The CDR3 nucleotides read TGTGCCAGCTCACCAAGAGCCCGCGGGGAGCTGTTTTTT.

The chain carries TRBV6-5 and TRBJ2-7; a weak D match, TRBD1 (5 bases). V was cut by 2 bases and J by 4 bases, with 9 bases left in between. Germline CDR1 MNHEY, CDR2 SVGAGI. The CDR3 has 13 residues. This CDR3 reads CASSYGHFYEQYF. The CDR3 DNA follows: TGTGCCAGCAGTTACGGACATTTTTACGAGCAGTACTTC.

The chain couples TRBV18 to TRBJ2-1; 9 bases align to TRBD2. Trimming took 5 bases from V and 6 from J; bases not matched to a gene: 8. This CDR3 region has 15 residues. CDR1 KGHSH and CDR2 LQKENI come from the germline V gene. CDR3 nucleotides: TGTGCCAGCTCATCATCCGGGACTAGCACCAATGAGCAGTTCTTC. Its protein is CASSSSGTSTNEQFF.

The chain employs TRBV7-9 and TRBJ2-1; 13 bases match TRBD2. Germline CDR1 reads SEHNR; CDR2 reads FQNEAQ (reference sequence). Trimming took 0 bases from V and 10 from J; bases not matched to a gene: 6. This CDR3 is 16 amino acids long. CDR3 bases: TGTGCCAGCAGCTTAGCCGGACTAGCGGGAGTCGGAGAGCAGTTCTTC. This gives the protein CASSLAGLAGVGEQFF.

The rearrangement links TRBV30 to TRBJ1-2, with D possibly matching TRBD1 (6 bases). CDR3 length: 13 amino acids. Germline CDR1 and CDR2: GTSNPN and SVGIG (reference sequence). V gave up 4 bases and J gave up 4 bases, with 13 bases separating them. This CDR3 reads CAWTLDRLYGYTF. CDR3 bases: TGTGCCTGGACACTAGACAGGCTCTATGGCTACACCTTC.

J is TRBJ2-7 and V is TRBV6-5, with 10 bases fitting TRBD2. V shed 6 bases and J 2 bases; nucleotides not matched to a gene: 7. The CDR3 is made up of 15 amino acids. Germline lookup yields CDR1 MNHEY and CDR2 SVGAGI. The CDR3 region is CASSSTGLAAYEQYF. DNA of the CDR3: TGTGCCAGCAGCTCTACTGGACTAGCGGCCTACGAGCAGTACTTC.

The V gene is TRBV9, the J gene TRBJ2-1, with D hard to call. Trimming stripped 6 bases from V and 8 bases from J, with 21 bases between. The CDR3 consists of 15 residues. Per germline, CDR1 SGDLS and CDR2 YYNGEE. DNA for the CDR3: TGTGCCAGCACCCCCGACCCGAGGAGTGCCGATGAGCAGTTCTTC. This codes for CASTPDPRSADEQFF.

As DNA, the CDR3 is TGTGCCAGCAGTGATAACGGGGGTGGGGAGCAGTACTTC. Amino acids: CASSDNGGGEQYF. This chain connects TRBV2 to TRBJ2-7; a weak D match, TRBD2 (6 bases). V was clipped by 3 bases and J by 7 bases, with 13 bases between them. This CDR3 region has 13 residues. CDR1 is SNHLY and CDR2 is FYNNEI in the germline V gene.